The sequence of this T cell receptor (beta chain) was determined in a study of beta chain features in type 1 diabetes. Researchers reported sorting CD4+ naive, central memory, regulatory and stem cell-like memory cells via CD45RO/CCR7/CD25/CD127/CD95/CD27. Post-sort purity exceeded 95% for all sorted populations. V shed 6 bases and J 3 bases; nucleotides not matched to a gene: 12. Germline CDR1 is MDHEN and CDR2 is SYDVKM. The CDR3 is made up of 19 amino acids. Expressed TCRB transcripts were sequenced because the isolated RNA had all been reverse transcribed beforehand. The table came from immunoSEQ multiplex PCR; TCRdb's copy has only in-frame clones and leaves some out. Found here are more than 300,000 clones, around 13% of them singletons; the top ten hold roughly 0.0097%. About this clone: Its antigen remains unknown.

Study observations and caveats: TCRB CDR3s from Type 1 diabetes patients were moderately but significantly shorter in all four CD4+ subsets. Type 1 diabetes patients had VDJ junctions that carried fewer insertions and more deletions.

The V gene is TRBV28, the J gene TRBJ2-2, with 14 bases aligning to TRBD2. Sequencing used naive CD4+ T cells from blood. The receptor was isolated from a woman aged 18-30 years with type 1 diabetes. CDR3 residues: CASSSFGWGLAGDTGELFF. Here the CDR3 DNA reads TGTGCCAGCAGCTCATTTGGGTGGGGACTAGCGGGAGACACCGGGGAGCTGTTTTTT.